This T cell receptor beta chain was captured by sequencing in a study of graft-versus-host responses after intestinal transplantation. Looking at the study overall: In this cohort, recipients had multivisceral, liver-intestinal, or isolated intestinal transplants. Induction with anti-thymocyte globulin, then tacrolimus and steroids for approximately three years, was given to all recipients.

Only in-frame clones appear in the TCRdb table, and some are missing; sequencing was by immunoSEQ multiplex PCR. The data contain about 15,000 clones, more than 25% of them seen just once; the ten biggest clones take up 2% to 3%. Labeling with CFSE marked approximately 200,000 responder cells, which were plated with approximately 200,000 irradiated, violet-dye-labeled stimulator cells. Sorted after the reaction were proliferating CFSE-low CD3+CD4+ and CD3+CD8+ responders. The CDR3 sequence is 18 residues long. V lost 6 bases to trimming and J lost 5 bases; unmatched junction nucleotides: 17. In germline, CDR1 is MDHEN, CDR2 SYDVKM.

The TCR comes from a human patient who received an intestinal transplant. The starting material was alloreactive CD8+ T cells from a mixed lymphocyte reaction culture, obtained before intestinal transplant. Documented subset: CFSE-low proliferating T cells sorted from roughly six-day pre-transplant mixed lymphocyte reaction (GvH or HvG direction). The J gene is TRBJ2-7, the V gene TRBV28; TRBD2 agrees at 12 bases. The CDR3 coding sequence is TGTGCCAGCAGCTCAACGACTAGCGGGAGTCCCTTAGAGGACGAGCAGTACTTC. It translates to CASSSTTSGSPLEDEQYF.